This is a list of T cell receptor beta chains from one sample in a study of CD8 T cells in ankylosing spondylitis. TCRdb reanalysed the 5' RACE reads using MiXCR and keeps one entry per CDR3 protein. This table has about 240,000 distinct CDR3 sequences, 8.2% appearing once. Sequencing input: blood, either unsorted or a sorted T cell fraction (not recorded which). The receptors were sampled from a female donor with ankylosing spondylitis or in good health (not recorded which). CDR3s include the opening cysteine and the closing phenylalanine or tryptophan. The order of the fields is clone size, V gene, D gene, J gene, CDR3 protein, CDR3 DNA. D genes are given only for firm matches. Clone size is stated in some rows and not others, as once, few, many or a class when expanded.

clone size: many; V gene: TRBV20-1; D gene: -; J gene: TRBJ1-5; CDR3 protein: CSAAPPGRNQPQHF; CDR3 DNA: TGCAGTGCGGCCCCCCCGGGGCGTAATCAGCCCCAGCATTTT
clone size: -; V gene: TRBV5-1; D gene: -; J gene: TRBJ2-3; CDR3 protein: CASSFSTVTQYF; CDR3 DNA: TGCGCCAGCAGCTTCAGCACAGTTACGCAGTATTTT
clone size: many; V gene: TRBV28; D gene: -; J gene: TRBJ1-2; CDR3 protein: CASSPPLQGYGYTF; CDR3 DNA: TGTGCCAGCAGTCCCCCCCTTCAGGGCTATGGCTACACCTTC
clone size: many; V gene: TRBV10-3; D gene: TRBD1; J gene: TRBJ2-6; CDR3 protein: CAISSGTGAPGANVLTF; CDR3 DNA: TGTGCCATCAGTTCCGGGACAGGGGCCCCTGGGGCCAACGTCCTGACTTTC
clone size: few; V gene: TRBV30; D gene: -; J gene: TRBJ2-1; CDR3 protein: CGGAEYNEQFF; CDR3 DNA: TGCGGGGGTGCAGAATACAATGAGCAGTTCTTC
clone size: many; V gene: TRBV29-1; D gene: -; J gene: TRBJ2-1; CDR3 protein: CSVVGLAINEQFF; CDR3 DNA: TGCAGCGTTGTGGGGCTAGCGATCAATGAGCAGTTCTTC
clone size: few; V gene: TRBV30; D gene: -; J gene: TRBJ2-6; CDR3 protein: CAWSGRLLGSGANVLTF; CDR3 DNA: TGTGCCTGGAGTGGACGGTTACTGGGTTCTGGGGCCAACGTCCTGACTTTC
clone size: -; V gene: TRBV28; D gene: -; J gene: TRBJ2-7; CDR3 protein: CASSDSLDPYEQYF; CDR3 DNA: TGTGCCAGCAGTGACAGCCTGGACCCCTACGAGCAGTACTTC
clone size: many; V gene: TRBV5-1; D gene: TRBD2; J gene: TRBJ2-3; CDR3 protein: CASSSSGSLSDTQYF; CDR3 DNA: TGCGCCAGCAGCAGTAGCGGGAGTCTATCAGATACGCAGTATTTT
clone size: many; V gene: TRBV20-1; D gene: -; J gene: TRBJ1-1; CDR3 protein: CSASIGGRRGTEAFF; CDR3 DNA: TGCAGTGCTTCTATTGGCGGGCGGCGCGGGACTGAAGCTTTCTTT
clone size: -; V gene: TRBV7-2; D gene: -; J gene: TRBJ2-3; CDR3 protein: CASSLEGGQGDTQYF; CDR3 DNA: TGTGCCAGCAGCTTAGAAGGGGGGCAGGGGGATACGCAGTATTTT
clone size: many; V gene: TRBV20-1; D gene: -; J gene: TRBJ2-1; CDR3 protein: CSAGLAGSYNEQFF; CDR3 DNA: TGCAGTGCTGGGTTGGCGGGGTCTTACAATGAGCAGTTCTTC
clone size: many; V gene: TRBV29-1; D gene: TRBD2; J gene: TRBJ2-1; CDR3 protein: CSAGPEREFTYNEQFF; CDR3 DNA: TGCAGCGCGGGGCCAGAGCGGGAGTTTACCTACAATGAGCAGTTCTTC
clone size: many; V gene: TRBV19; D gene: -; J gene: TRBJ2-7; CDR3 protein: CASSIEAGQPRQYF; CDR3 DNA: TGTGCCAGTAGTATAGAAGCGGGACAACCCCGGCAGTACTTC
clone size: many; V gene: TRBV7-2; D gene: -; J gene: TRBJ2-5; CDR3 protein: CASSRDIYQETQYF; CDR3 DNA: TGTGCCAGCAGCAGAGACATTTACCAAGAGACCCAGTACTTC
clone size: few; V gene: TRBV12-3/TRBV12-4; D gene: TRBD2; J gene: TRBJ2-7; CDR3 protein: CASSSLAGGPIYEQYF; CDR3 DNA: TGTGCCAGCAGCTCGCTAGCGGGAGGGCCCATCTACGAGCAGTACTTC
clone size: -; V gene: TRBV10-3; D gene: TRBD2; J gene: TRBJ2-6; CDR3 protein: CAISGEGVSTGANVLTF; CDR3 DNA: TGTGCCATCAGTGGGGAGGGAGTTTCTACTGGGGCCAACGTCCTGACTTTC
clone size: many; V gene: TRBV29-1; D gene: -; J gene: TRBJ1-1; CDR3 protein: CSVGGALSDTEAFF; CDR3 DNA: TGCAGCGTTGGGGGGGCGCTTTCCGACACTGAAGCTTTCTTT
clone size: many; V gene: TRBV5-1; D gene: -; J gene: TRBJ1-1; CDR3 protein: CASSLDGVLTEAFF; CDR3 DNA: TGCGCCAGCAGCTTGGATGGGGTGCTCACTGAAGCTTTCTTT
clone size: many; V gene: TRBV6-1; D gene: TRBD1; J gene: TRBJ1-2; CDR3 protein: CASRIDRGRGGYTF; CDR3 DNA: TGTGCCAGCAGAATAGACAGGGGGCGCGGCGGCTACACCTTC
clone size: many; V gene: TRBV29-1; D gene: -; J gene: TRBJ2-2; CDR3 protein: CSVDLGVGGTGELFF; CDR3 DNA: TGCAGCGTTGATCTGGGGGTAGGCGGCACCGGGGAGCTGTTTTTT
clone size: -; V gene: TRBV9; D gene: -; J gene: TRBJ1-1; CDR3 protein: CASSGHRSQLNTEAFF; CDR3 DNA: TGTGCCAGCAGCGGACACCGTTCGCAATTGAACACTGAAGCTTTCTTT
clone size: many; V gene: TRBV5-1; D gene: TRBD2; J gene: TRBJ2-1; CDR3 protein: CASSFSGAYNEGFF; CDR3 DNA: TGCGCCAGCAGCTTTAGCGGGGCATACAATGAGGGGTTCTTC
clone size: many; V gene: TRBV15; D gene: -; J gene: TRBJ1-1; CDR3 protein: CATSPHRDSNTEAFF; CDR3 DNA: TGTGCCACCAGCCCCCACAGAGATTCGAACACTGAAGCTTTCTTT
clone size: few; V gene: TRBV12-3/TRBV12-4; D gene: -; J gene: TRBJ2-1; CDR3 protein: CASSARPGYNEQFF; CDR3 DNA: TGTGCCAGCAGTGCCCGCCCAGGGTACAATGAGCAGTTCTTC
clone size: many; V gene: TRBV4-3; D gene: -; J gene: TRBJ2-7; CDR3 protein: CASSQGGGRSSYEQYF; CDR3 DNA: TGCGCCAGCAGCCAAGGGGGAGGTCGTAGCTCCTACGAGCAGTACTTC
clone size: many; V gene: TRBV7-2; D gene: -; J gene: TRBJ2-2; CDR3 protein: CASSLGRNTGELFF; CDR3 DNA: TGTGCCAGCAGTTTAGGACGGAACACCGGGGAGCTGTTTTTT
clone size: many; V gene: TRBV5-5; D gene: -; J gene: TRBJ2-2; CDR3 protein: CASSSQPNTGELFF; CDR3 DNA: TGTGCCAGCAGCTCCCAACCGAACACCGGGGAGCTGTTTTTT
clone size: many; V gene: TRBV5-5; D gene: -; J gene: TRBJ2-5; CDR3 protein: CASSFSSRVQETQYF; CDR3 DNA: TGTGCCAGCAGCTTTAGTTCCAGGGTACAAGAGACCCAGTACTTC
clone size: -; V gene: TRBV7-9; D gene: -; J gene: TRBJ1-2; CDR3 protein: CASRTGTNGGYTF; CDR3 DNA: TGTGCCAGCAGAACCGGGACAAATGGCGGCTACACCTTC
clone size: many; V gene: TRBV20-1; D gene: -; J gene: TRBJ2-3; CDR3 protein: CSASGGLKSAYTQYF; CDR3 DNA: TGCAGTGCTAGTGGGGGGCTAAAATCCGCCTATACGCAGTATTTT
clone size: -; V gene: TRBV20-1; D gene: -; J gene: TRBJ1-1; CDR3 protein: CSAREVNTEAFF; CDR3 DNA: TGCAGTGCTAGGGAGGTGAACACTGAAGCTTTCTTT
clone size: many; V gene: TRBV10-3; D gene: -; J gene: TRBJ2-5; CDR3 protein: CAISERSGETQYF; CDR3 DNA: TGTGCCATCAGTGAACGTTCGGGGGAGACCCAGTACTTC